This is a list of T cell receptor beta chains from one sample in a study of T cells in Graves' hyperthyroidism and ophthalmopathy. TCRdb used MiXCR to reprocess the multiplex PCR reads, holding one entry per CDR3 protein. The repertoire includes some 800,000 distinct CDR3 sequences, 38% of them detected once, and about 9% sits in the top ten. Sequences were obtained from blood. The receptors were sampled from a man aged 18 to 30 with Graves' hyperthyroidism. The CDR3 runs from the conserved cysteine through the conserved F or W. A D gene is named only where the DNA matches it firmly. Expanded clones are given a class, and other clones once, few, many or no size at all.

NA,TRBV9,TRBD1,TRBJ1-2,TGTGCCAGCAGCGTAGACGGGACAGAGAGAGGTGGCTACACCTTC,CASSVDGTERGGYTF
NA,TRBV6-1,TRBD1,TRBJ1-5,TGTGCCAGCAGACAGGGGAGAGAAAGCAATCAGCCCCAGCATTTT,CASRQGRESNQPQHF
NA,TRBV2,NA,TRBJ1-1,TGTGCCAGCAGGGAGGGGATGAGCACTGAAGCTTTCTTT,CASREGMSTEAFF
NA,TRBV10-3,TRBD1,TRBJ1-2,TGTGCCATCAAGGGGACAGGGGCTTTGGCTGGCTACACCTTC,CAIKGTGALAGYTF
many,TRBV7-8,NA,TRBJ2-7,TGTGCCAGCAGCTTGCCAGCAGACTACGAGCAGTACTTC,CASSLPADYEQYF
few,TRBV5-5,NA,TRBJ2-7,TGTGCCAGCAGCTTGGTAGCGGAGTACTACGAGCAGTACTTC,CASSLVAEYYEQYF
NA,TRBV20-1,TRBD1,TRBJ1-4,TGCAGTGCTCTAGCGGGACAGGACCCTGATGAAAAACTGTTTTTT,CSALAGQDPDEKLFF
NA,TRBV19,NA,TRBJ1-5,TGTGCCAGTAGTAAGACAGTATTCAATCAGCCCCAGCATTTT,CASSKTVFNQPQHF
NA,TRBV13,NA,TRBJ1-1,TGTGCCAGCAGCCCGCTGAGGGGTGGCTCTCGGGAAGCTTTCTTT,CASSPLRGGSREAFF
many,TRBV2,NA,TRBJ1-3,TGTGCCAGCAGGGAACCCCGGGAGGGTGGAAACACCATATATTTT,CASREPREGGNTIYF
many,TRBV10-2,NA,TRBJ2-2,TGCGCCAGCCGAGTAGGAAACACCGGGGAGCTGTTTTTT,CASRVGNTGELFF
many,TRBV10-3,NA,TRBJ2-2,TGTGCCATCAGTGAGTCGGGTGTAGGGACGAACACCGGGGAGCTGTTTTTT,CAISESGVGTNTGELFF
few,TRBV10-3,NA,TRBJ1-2,TGTGCCATCAACCGACAGGTCGAAACCCCCGCCGGCGGCTACACCTTC,CAINRQVETPAGGYTF
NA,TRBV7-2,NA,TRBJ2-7,TGTGCCAGCAGCTCAGACGGGGGAGGGCAGTACTTC,CASSSDGGGQYF
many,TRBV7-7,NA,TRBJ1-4,TGTGCTAGCAGCTTAGGGATCGGGGGCGGAGAAAAACTGTTTTTT,CASSLGIGGGEKLFF
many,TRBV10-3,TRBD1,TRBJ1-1,TGTGCCATCAGTGAACCAGGGGGTCCAGACACTGAAGCTTTCTTT,CAISEPGGPDTEAFF
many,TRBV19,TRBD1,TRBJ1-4,TGTGCCACCTCGGACAGGGGGCTTGAAAAACTGTTTTTT,CATSDRGLEKLFF
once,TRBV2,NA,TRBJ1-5,TGTGCCAGCAGGAATAGGGGCATCAAACAGCCCCAGCATTTT,CASRNRGIKQPQHF
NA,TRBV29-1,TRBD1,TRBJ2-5,TGCAGCTCGACAGGGGGCTTGGAGATCCAGTACTTC,CSSTGGLEIQYF
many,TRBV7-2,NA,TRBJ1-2,TGTGCCAGCAGCTTAGACGCCAGGCCCCTTTCCTATGGCTACACCTTC,CASSLDARPLSYGYTF
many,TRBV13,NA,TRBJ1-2,TGTGCCAGCAGCGGGGACGGGGGCTACACCTTC,CASSGDGGYTF
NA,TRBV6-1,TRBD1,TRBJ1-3,TGTGCCAGCCAGACAGGGATTGGAAACACCATATATTTT,CASQTGIGNTIYF
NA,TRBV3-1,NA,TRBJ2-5,TGTGCCAGCAGCCAAGCAGCATTACAAGAGACCCAGTACTTC,CASSQAALQETQYF
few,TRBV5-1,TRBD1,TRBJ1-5,TGCGCCAGCAGCTTGGGGGGACAGCAGAATCAGCCCCAGCATTTT,CASSLGGQQNQPQHF
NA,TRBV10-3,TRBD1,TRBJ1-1,TGTGCCAGCAGTGCCCCGGCGGGGGACAGGGGAGCTTTCTTT,CASSAPAGDRGAFF
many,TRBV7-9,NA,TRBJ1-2,TGTGCCAGCAGCCCTGAGGGTACAGGGTATGGCTACACCTTC,CASSPEGTGYGYTF
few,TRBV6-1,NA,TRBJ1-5,TGTGCCAGCAGTGAAACCCGGGTTGGTCAGCCCCAGCATTTT,CASSETRVGQPQHF
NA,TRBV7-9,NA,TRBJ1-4,TGTGCCAGCGGAACCGAATCGACAGAGCTCAGGGAAAAACTGTTTTTT,CASGTESTELREKLFF
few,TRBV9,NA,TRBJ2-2,TGTGCCAGCAGCGTCCTATCCGGGGAGCTGTTTTTT,CASSVLSGELFF
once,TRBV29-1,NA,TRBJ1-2,TGCAGCGCTCGTAAGGGAGGCTACACCTTC,CSARKGGYTF
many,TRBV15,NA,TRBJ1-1,TGTGCCACCAGCAGAGTCAGGGGTGAAGCTTTCTTT,CATSRVRGEAFF
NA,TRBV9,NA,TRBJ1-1,TGTGCCAGCAGCGTAGGGCCGGGGGGGGTCTTGAGCACTGAAGCTTTCTTT,CASSVGPGGVLSTEAFF
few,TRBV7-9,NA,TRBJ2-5,TGTGCCAGCAGCCAAGAACGGGAGTATGGAGAGACCCAGTACTTC,CASSQEREYGETQYF
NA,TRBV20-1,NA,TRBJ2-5,TGCAGTGCTAGAGGGGACACGCAAGAGACCCAGTACTTC,CSARGDTQETQYF
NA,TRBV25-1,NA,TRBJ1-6,TGTGCTACAGAAAACCACTCACCCCTCCACTTT,CATENHSPLHF
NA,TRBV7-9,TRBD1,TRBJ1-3,TGTGCCAGCAGCTTAACCGGGACAGGGCATGGAAACACCATATATTTT,CASSLTGTGHGNTIYF
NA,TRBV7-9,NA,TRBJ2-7,TGTGCCAGCAGCTTATGGGGAGGGCAGTACTTC,CASSLWGGQYF
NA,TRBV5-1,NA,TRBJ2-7,TGCGCCAGCAGCTCCCCTCCCGGGACTGGGGTCTACGAGCAGTACTTC,CASSSPPGTGVYEQYF
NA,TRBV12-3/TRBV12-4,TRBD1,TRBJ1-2,TGTGCCAGCAGTTTTACTACAGGGGGCGCTTATGGCTACACCTTC,CASSFTTGGAYGYTF
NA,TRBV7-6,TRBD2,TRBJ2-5,TGTGCCAGCAGCTTAGGAGCGGGAGAGACAGAGACCCAGTACTTC,CASSLGAGETETQYF
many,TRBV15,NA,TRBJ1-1,TGTGCCACCAGCAGCGAAATAGGTGAAGCTTTCTTT,CATSSEIGEAFF
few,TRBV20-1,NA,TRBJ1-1,TGCAGTGCTACCTCAACGGCGCGGGCTGAAGCTTTCTTT,CSATSTARAEAFF
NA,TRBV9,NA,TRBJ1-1,TGTGCCAGCAGCCCAGAGGGGGGGCTCGACACTGAAGCTTTCTTT,CASSPEGGLDTEAFF
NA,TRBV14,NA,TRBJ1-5,TGTGCCAGCAGCCAAGGACATTTCCAGCCCCAGCATTTT,CASSQGHFQPQHF